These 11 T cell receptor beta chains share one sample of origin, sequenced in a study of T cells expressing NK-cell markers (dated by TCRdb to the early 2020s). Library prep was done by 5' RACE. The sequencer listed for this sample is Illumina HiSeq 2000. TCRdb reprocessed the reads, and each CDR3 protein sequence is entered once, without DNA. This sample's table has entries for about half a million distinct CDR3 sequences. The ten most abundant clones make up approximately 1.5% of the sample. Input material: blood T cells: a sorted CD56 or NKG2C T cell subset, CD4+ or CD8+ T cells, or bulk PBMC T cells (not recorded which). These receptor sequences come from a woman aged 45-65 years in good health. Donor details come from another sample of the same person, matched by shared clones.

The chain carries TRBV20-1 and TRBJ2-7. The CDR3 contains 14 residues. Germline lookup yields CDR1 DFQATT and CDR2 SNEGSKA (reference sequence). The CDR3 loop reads CSASFGVSAYEQYF.

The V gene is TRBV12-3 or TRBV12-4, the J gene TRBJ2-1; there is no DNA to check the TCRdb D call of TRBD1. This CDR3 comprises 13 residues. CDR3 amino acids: CASRMTPMSEQFF.

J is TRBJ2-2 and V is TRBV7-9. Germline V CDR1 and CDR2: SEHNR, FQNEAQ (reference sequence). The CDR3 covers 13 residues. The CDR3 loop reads CAGSVANTGELFF.

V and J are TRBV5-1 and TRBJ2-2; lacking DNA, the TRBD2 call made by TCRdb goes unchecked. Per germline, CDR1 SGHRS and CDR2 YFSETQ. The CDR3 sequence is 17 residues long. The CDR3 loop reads CASSQQKGPSNTGELFF.

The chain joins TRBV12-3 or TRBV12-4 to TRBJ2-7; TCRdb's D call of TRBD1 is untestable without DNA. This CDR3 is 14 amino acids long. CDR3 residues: CASSWGLGSYEQYF.

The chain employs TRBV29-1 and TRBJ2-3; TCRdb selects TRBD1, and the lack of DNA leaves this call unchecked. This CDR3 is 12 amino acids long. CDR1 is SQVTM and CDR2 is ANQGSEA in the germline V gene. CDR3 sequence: CSVEVRGQRGYF.

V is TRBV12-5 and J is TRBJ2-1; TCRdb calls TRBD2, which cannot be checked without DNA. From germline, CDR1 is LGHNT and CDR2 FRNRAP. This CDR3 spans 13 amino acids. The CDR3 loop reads CASGKGLVNEQFF.

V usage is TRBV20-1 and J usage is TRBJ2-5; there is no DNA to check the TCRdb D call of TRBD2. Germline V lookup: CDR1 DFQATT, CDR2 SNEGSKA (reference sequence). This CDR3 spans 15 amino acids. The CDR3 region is CSASSLAGFQETQYF.

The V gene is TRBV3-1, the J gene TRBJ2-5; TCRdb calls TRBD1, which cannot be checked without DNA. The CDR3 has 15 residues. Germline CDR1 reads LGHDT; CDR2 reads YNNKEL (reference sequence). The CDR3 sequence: CASSPGGVVPKTQYF.

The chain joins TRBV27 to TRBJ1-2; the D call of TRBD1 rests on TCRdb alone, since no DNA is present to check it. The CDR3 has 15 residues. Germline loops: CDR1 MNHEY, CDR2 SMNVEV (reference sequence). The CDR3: CASSLYQSGGNGYTF.

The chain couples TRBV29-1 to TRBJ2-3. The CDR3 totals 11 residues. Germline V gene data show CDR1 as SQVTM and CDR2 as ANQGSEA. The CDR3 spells CSGRDTDTQYF.